The clone carrying this T cell receptor (beta chain) has at least ten counts. Its antigen remains unidentified. The germline CDR1 and CDR2 sequences are MNHEY and SVGAGI. The CDR3 extends over 15 amino acids. Trimming removed 0 bases at V and 3 bases at J, with 11 bases between. The library attached unique molecular identifiers to individual cDNA molecules. TCRdb passed the RACE reads through MiXCR, listing each CDR3 protein once. Counted here are 35,000 to 45,000 distinct CDR3 sequences, approximately 9.7% occurring once; the ten biggest clones make up 14%. The entry originates in a study of human T cells and chemical hapten exposure. Across the whole study: Patch tests put 0.01% DPC on the upper back, read at 6 days.

The sample's time point: patch test 2, 6 weeks after DPC sensitization. Described treatment: therapeutic diphenylcyclopropenone sensitization with weekly scalp DPC. It was unfractionated whole blood from which total RNA was extracted. Staff drew blood before applying each patch test. Regarding the study as a whole: Controls formed significantly fewer large CDR3 similarity clusters than expanded TCRs did.

The specimen was whole blood, collected in connection with sensitization to the hapten diphenylcyclopropenone (DPC). J is TRBJ2-5 and V is TRBV6-5, with a weak D call TRBD1 (6 bases). The TCR was taken from a woman aged 25 to 39 with alopecia areata. Some clones in this sample may be carry-over from other donors' samples. As DNA, the CDR3 is TGTGCCAGCAGTTACTCGAGGGGGAGTAAAGAGACCCAGTACTTC. This codes for CASSYSRGSKETQYF.